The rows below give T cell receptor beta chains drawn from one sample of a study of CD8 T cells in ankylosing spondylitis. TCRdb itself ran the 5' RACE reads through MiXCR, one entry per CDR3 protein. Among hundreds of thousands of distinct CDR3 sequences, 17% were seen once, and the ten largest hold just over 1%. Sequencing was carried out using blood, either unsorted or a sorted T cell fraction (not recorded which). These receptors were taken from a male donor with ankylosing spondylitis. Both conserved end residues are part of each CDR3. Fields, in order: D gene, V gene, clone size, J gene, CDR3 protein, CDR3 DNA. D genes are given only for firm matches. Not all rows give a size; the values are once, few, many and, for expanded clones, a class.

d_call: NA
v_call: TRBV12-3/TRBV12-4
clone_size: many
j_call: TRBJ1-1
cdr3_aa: CASSLRLGRVRRTEAFF
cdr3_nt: TGTGCCAGCAGTTTAAGGTTAGGCAGGGTGCGACGCACTGAAGCTTTCTTT

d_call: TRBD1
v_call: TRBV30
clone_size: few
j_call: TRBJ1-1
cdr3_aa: CAWSVRDSKAFF
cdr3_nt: TGTGCCTGGAGCGTAAGGGACAGCAAAGCTTTCTTT

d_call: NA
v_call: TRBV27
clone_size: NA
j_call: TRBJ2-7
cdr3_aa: CASSVKPSYEQYF
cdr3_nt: TGTGCCAGCAGTGTGAAACCCTCCTACGAGCAGTACTTC

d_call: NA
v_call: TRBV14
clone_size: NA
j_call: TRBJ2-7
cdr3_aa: CASSRYPGGATYEQYF
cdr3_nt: TGTGCCAGCAGCCGTTATCCGGGCGGGGCCACCTACGAGCAGTACTTC

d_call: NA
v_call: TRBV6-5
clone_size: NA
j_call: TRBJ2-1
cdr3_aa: CATLRGKNEQFF
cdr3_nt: TGTGCCACCCTCCGGGGGAAGAATGAGCAGTTCTTC

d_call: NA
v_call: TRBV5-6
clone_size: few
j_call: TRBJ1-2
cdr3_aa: CASSGSFYDLNYGYTF
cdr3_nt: TGTGCCAGCAGTGGCAGTTTCTATGATCTTAACTATGGCTACACCTTC

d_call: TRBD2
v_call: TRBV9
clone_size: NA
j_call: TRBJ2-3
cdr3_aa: CASSVEASGRNTQYF
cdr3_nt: TGTGCCAGCAGCGTAGAGGCTAGCGGGAGGAATACGCAGTATTTT

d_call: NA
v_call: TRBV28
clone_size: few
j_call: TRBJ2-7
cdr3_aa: CASRPGRTTYEQYF
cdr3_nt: TGTGCCAGCAGACCAGGGCGGACCACCTACGAGCAGTACTTC

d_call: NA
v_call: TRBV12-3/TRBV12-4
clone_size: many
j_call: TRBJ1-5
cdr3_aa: CASSKTSNQPQHF
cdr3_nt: TGTGCCAGCAGTAAGACAAGCAATCAGCCCCAGCATTTT

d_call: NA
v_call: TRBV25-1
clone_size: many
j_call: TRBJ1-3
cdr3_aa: CASSDSTAGNTIYF
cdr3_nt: TGTGCCAGCAGTGACTCAACTGCAGGAAACACCATATATTTT

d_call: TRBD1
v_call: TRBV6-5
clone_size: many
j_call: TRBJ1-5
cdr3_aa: CASSYGRGRGPGNQPQHF
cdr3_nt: TGTGCCAGCAGTTACGGTCGGGGGAGGGGGCCGGGCAATCAGCCCCAGCATTTT

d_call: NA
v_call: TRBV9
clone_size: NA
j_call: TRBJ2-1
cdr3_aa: CASSVASTGIRQYNEQFF
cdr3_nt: TGTGCCAGCAGCGTAGCCTCAACGGGTATTCGGCAATACAATGAGCAGTTCTTC

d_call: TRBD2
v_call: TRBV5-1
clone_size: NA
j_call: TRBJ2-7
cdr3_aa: CASSHRTPTSGIGYEQYF
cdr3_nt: TGCGCCAGCAGTCACAGGACCCCGACTAGCGGGATAGGGTACGAGCAGTACTTC

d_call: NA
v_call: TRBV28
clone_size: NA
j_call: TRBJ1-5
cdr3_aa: CASSTWGGDQPQHF
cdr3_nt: TGTGCCAGCAGCACCTGGGGGGGGGATCAGCCCCAGCATTTT

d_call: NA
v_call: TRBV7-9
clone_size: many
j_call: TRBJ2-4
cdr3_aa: CASGGHVAKNIQYF
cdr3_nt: TGTGCCAGCGGTGGGCACGTAGCCAAAAACATTCAGTACTTC

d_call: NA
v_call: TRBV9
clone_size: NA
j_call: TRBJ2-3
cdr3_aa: CASNTDTQYF
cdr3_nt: TGTGCCAGCAATACAGATACGCAGTATTTT

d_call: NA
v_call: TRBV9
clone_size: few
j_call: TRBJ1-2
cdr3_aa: CASSVAPDPGYGYTF
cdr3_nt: TGTGCCAGCAGCGTAGCTCCGGATCCCGGATATGGCTACACCTTC

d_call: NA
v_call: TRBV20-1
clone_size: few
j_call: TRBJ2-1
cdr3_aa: CSASGTKVNEQFF
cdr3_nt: TGCAGTGCTAGCGGGACGAAGGTCAATGAGCAGTTCTTC

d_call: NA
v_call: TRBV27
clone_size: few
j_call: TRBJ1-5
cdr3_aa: CASSSAGVVAQHF
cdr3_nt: TGTGCCAGCAGTTCTGCAGGGGTTGTGGCCCAGCATTTT

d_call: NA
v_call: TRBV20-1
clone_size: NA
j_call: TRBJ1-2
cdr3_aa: CSARDGGSAGGYTF
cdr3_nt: TGCAGTGCTAGAGATGGGGGTTCGGCGGGCGGCTACACCTTC

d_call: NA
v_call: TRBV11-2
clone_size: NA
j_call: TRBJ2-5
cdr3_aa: CASSFGQPQETQYF
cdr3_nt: TGTGCCAGCAGCTTCGGACAACCGCAAGAGACCCAGTACTTC

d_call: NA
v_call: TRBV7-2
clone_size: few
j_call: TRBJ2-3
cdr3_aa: CASSSSGRPLTDTQYF
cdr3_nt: TGTGCCAGCAGCTCCTCAGGTAGACCCCTCACAGATACGCAGTATTTT

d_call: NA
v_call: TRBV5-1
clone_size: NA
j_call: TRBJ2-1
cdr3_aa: CASSLYVSYNEQFF
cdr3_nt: TGCGCCAGCAGCTTGTACGTCTCCTACAATGAGCAGTTCTTC

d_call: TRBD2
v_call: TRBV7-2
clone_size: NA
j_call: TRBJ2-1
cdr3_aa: CASSSPWLAGDNEQFF
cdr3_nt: TGTGCCAGCAGCTCCCCGTGGCTAGCGGGGGATAATGAGCAGTTCTTC

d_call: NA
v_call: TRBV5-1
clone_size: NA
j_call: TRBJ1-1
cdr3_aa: CASSSTDRMNTEAFF
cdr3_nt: TGCGCCAGCAGCTCGACCGACAGGATGAACACTGAAGCTTTCTTT

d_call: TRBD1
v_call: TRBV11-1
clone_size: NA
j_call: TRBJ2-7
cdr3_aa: CASSPSQGAYEQYF
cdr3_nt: TGTGCCAGCAGCCCCAGTCAGGGGGCTTACGAGCAGTACTTC

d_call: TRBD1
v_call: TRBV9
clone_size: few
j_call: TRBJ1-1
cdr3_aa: CASSSGPGQGNTEAFF
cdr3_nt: TGTGCCAGCAGCTCCGGGCCGGGACAGGGGAACACTGAAGCTTTCTTT

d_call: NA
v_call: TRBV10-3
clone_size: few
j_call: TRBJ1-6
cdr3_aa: CASHRIYNSPLHF
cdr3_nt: TGTGCCTCCCACAGGATTTATAATTCACCCCTCCACTTT

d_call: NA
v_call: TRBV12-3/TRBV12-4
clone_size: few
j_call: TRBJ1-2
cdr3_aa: CASSGHANYGYTF
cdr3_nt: TGTGCCAGCAGTGGACACGCGAACTATGGCTACACCTTC

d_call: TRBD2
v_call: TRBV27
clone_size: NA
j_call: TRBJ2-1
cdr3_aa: CASSFFMAGGNEQFF
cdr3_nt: TGTGCCAGCAGTTTCTTCATGGCGGGGGGCAATGAGCAGTTCTTC

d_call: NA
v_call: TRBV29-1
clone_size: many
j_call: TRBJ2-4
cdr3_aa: CSVVGQHTDIQYF
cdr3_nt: TGCAGCGTTGTCGGCCAACATACGGACATTCAGTACTTC

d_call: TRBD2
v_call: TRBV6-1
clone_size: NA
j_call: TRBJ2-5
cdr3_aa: CASSGAGLAGVNQYF
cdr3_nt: TGTGCCAGCAGTGGTGCCGGACTAGCGGGAGTTAACCAGTACTTC

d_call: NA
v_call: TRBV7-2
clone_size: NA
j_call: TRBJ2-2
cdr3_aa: CASSPGGGSGGELFF
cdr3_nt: TGTGCCAGCAGCCCCGGAGGCGGCTCCGGCGGGGAGCTGTTTTTT

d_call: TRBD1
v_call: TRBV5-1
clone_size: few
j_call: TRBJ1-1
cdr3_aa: CASSAGQGFSEAFF
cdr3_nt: TGCGCCAGCAGCGCAGGACAGGGGTTCTCTGAAGCTTTCTTT

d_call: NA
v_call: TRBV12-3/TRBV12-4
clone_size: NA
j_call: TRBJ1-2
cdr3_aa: CASSQTGPNPYGYTF
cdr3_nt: TGTGCCAGCAGCCAAACAGGCCCCAATCCCTATGGCTACACCTTC

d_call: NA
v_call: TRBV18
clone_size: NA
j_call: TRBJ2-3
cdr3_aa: CASSPQRSTDTQYF
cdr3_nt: TGTGCCAGCTCACCACAACGGAGCACAGATACGCAGTATTTT

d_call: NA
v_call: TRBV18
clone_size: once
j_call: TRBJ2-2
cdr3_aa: CASSPRGYTGELFF
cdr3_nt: TGTGCCAGCTCACCGAGGGGGTACACCGGGGAGCTGTTTTTT

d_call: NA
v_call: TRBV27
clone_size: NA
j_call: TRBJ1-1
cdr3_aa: CASRKASSTEAFF
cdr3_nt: TGTGCCAGCAGGAAGGCGTCCAGCACTGAAGCTTTCTTT

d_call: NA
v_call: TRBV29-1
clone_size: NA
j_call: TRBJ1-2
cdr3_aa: CSVDGQPNLSGYTF
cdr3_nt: TGCAGCGTTGATGGTCAGCCCAACCTCAGTGGCTACACCTTC

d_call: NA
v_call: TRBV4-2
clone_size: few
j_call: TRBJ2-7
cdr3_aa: CASSQEGDSSSYEQYF
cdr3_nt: TGTGCCAGCAGCCAAGAGGGGGACTCGAGCTCCTACGAGCAGTACTTC

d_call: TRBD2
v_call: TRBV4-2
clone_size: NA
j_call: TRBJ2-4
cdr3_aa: CASSQDLTRGGKNIQYF
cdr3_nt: TGTGCCAGCAGCCAAGATCTCACGCGGGGGGGTAAAAACATTCAGTACTTC

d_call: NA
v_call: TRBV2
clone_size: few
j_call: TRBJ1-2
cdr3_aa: CASSESSGVRGYTF
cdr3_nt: TGTGCCAGCAGTGAATCATCAGGGGTTAGGGGCTACACCTTC

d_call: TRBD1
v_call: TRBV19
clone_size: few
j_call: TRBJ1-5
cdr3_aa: CASTQGARNQPQHF
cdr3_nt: TGTGCCAGTACACAGGGGGCGCGGAATCAGCCCCAGCATTTT

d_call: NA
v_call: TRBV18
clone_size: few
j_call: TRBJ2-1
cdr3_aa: CASSARTTSYNEQFF
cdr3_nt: TGTGCCAGCTCCGCCAGGACTACGTCCTACAATGAGCAGTTCTTC

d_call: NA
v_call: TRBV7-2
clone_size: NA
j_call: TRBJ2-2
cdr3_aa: CASRSVRAGELFF
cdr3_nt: TGTGCCAGCAGAAGCGTAAGGGCCGGGGAGCTGTTTTTT

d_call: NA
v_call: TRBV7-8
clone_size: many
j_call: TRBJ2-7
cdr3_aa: CASDAGQGRSYEQYF
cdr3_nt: TGTGCCAGCGACGCAGGGCAGGGAAGATCCTACGAGCAGTACTTC